The 15 T cell receptor beta chains below all came from one sample that was sequenced in a study of spatial heterogeneity in lung cancer. TCRdb used MiXCR to reprocess the 5' RACE reads, holding one entry per CDR3 protein. The table shows around 89,000 distinct CDR3 sequences, with approximately 12% occurring only once. Time point here: sample taken at primary tumor resection. Researchers sequenced whole RNA taken from tumor, nontumor lung or frozen PBMC without sorting. Sequenced here: PBMCs, sampled at surgery. These receptors came from a male donor with early-stage non-small cell lung cancer.

This sequence joins TRBV11-2 and TRBJ2-3; D possibly uses TRBD1 or TRBD2 (5 bases each). The CDR3 has 14 residues. Between the trimmed V and J ends, which lost 5 bases and 0 bases, there was a span of 9 bases. Germline lookup yields CDR1 SGHAT and CDR2 FQNNGV. The CDR3 reads CASSKGRSTDTQYF. Here the CDR3 DNA reads TGTGCCAGCAGCAAGGGACGGAGCACAGATACGCAGTATTTT.

This clonotype has ten or more counts. The V and J genes are TRBV29-1 and TRBJ2-7, with TRBD2 matching 10 bases. Per the germline V gene, CDR1 is SQVTM and CDR2 is ANQGSEA. Losses at the gene ends were 7 bases for V and 0 bases for J; bases not matched to a gene: 6. The CDR3 sequence is 14 residues long. The CDR3, as DNA: TGCAGCGCCTCCGGGACTAGCGACTCCTACGAGCAGTACTTC. This gives the protein CSASGTSDSYEQYF.

At least ten counts were recorded for this clonotype. The chain is built from TRBV5-1 and TRBJ2-3; D gene ambiguous. The CDR3 totals 15 residues. The V end lost 0 bases, the J end lost 6 bases, and 14 bases lay between the germline ends. Germline CDR1 is SGHRS and CDR2 is YFSETQ. The CDR3, as DNA: TGCGCCAGCAGCTTGGACGTAGTGGCGGAGGATACGCAGTATTTT. Residues: CASSLDVVAEDTQYF.

This clonotype was picked up many times. Mismatch with germline at one junction end may stem from a read error. V gene TRBV20-1 combines with J gene TRBJ2-7; TRBD1 might be the D (5 bases). The CDR3 has 12 residues. Germline CDR1 reads DFQATT; CDR2 reads SNEGSKA (reference sequence). DNA of the CDR3: TGCAGTGCTAGAGTACCAGGGTATGGTGTATGGTTC. This sequence encodes CSARVPGYGVWF.

Here the CDR3 DNA reads TGTGCCATCAGGACTAGCGGGAGCTTCTACGAGCAGTACTTC. Translation: CAIRTSGSFYEQYF. The chain uses TRBV10-3 and TRBJ2-7, with 12 bases lining up with TRBD2. Germline trimming cut 6 bases from V and 3 bases from J; bases unmatched to any gene: 3. Germline V gives CDR1 ENHRY, CDR2 SYGVKD. This CDR3 comprises 14 residues.

This clonotype was observed many times. This chain joins TRBV28 and TRBJ2-7; TRBD2 might be the D (5 bases). There are 13 residues in the CDR3. The germline V gene encodes CDR1 MDHEN and CDR2 SYDVKM. V was trimmed by 6 bases and J by 2 bases, leaving 11 bases between them. As DNA, the CDR3 is TGTGCCAGCAGACGGGGATTCCCCTACGAGCAGTACTTC. It is translated as CASRRGFPYEQYF.

This clonotype was seen repeatedly, ten times or more. V usage is TRBV10-3 and J usage is TRBJ2-2, with 7 nucleotides matching TRBD2. In germline, CDR1 is ENHRY, CDR2 SYGVKD. V gave up 6 bases and J gave up 0 bases; unmatched junction bases: 7. The CDR3 has 16 amino acids. CDR3 in amino acids: CAISELAQTNTGELFF. The CDR3 DNA reads TGTGCCATCAGCGAACTAGCGCAGACGAACACCGGGGAGCTGTTTTTT.

The sample holds a few counts of this clonotype. This chain uses TRBV5-4 with TRBJ2-3, with unresolved D. The CDR3 extends over 13 amino acids. In germline, CDR1 is SGHNT, CDR2 YYREEE (reference sequence). V was shortened by 0 bases and J by 3 bases, with 5 bases between the two germline ends. CDR3 nucleotide sequence: TGTGCCAGCAGCTTGGTGGCTACAGATACGCAGTATTTT. This sequence encodes CASSLVATDTQYF. Full variable domain (missing parts from reference TRBV5-4 and TRBJ2-3): ETGVTQSPTHLIKTRGQQVTLRCSSQSGHNTVSWYQQALGQGPQFIFQYYREEENGRGNFPPRFSGLQFPNYSSELNVNALELDDSALYLCASSLVATDTQYFGPGTRLTVL.

CDR3 DNA: TGTGCCATCGGACTAGCGGGGGTGGATGAGCAGTTCTTC. This translates into CAIGLAGVDEQFF. J is TRBJ2-1 and V is TRBV10-3, with 13 bases identical to TRBD2. CDR1 is ENHRY, CDR2 SYGVKD, per germline. CDR3 length: 13 amino acids. The V segment lost 8 bases and the J segment 8 bases; nucleotides outside the gene matches: 3.

The chain links TRBV7-3 to TRBJ1-1, with D possibly TRBD1 on 5 matching bases. This CDR3 has 15 residues. Germline V gene sequence: CDR1 SGHTA, CDR2 FQGTGA. Between the trimmed V and J ends, which lost 4 bases and 5 bases, there was a span of 17 bases. The CDR3 region has the DNA TGTGCCAGCAGCTACACCCCGGGGCAAGGGACTGAAGCTTTCTTT. Its protein is CASSYTPGQGTEAFF.

This chain uses TRBV24-1 with TRBJ1-2, with D unclear. CDR3 size: 14 residues. V lost 4 bases and J 3 bases, leaving 11 bases between the germline ends. Germline CDR1 is KGHDR and CDR2 is SFDVKD. The CDR3 reads CATSDSSFDYGYTF. The CDR3 DNA follows: TGTGCCACCAGTGACTCGAGTTTTGACTATGGCTACACCTTC.

The chain links TRBV28 to TRBJ1-1; no definite D call. V lost 7 bases and J lost 3, with 6 bases in between. The CDR3 consists of 11 residues. Germline V gives CDR1 MDHEN, CDR2 SYDVKM. The CDR3 DNA reads as TGTGCCAGCACTCAGGACACTGAAGCTTTCTTT. Its translation: CASTQDTEAFF.

In DNA, the CDR3 is TGTGCCAGCCGCCGGGACGGAGACTACGAGCAGTACTTC. Amino acids: CASRRDGDYEQYF. This chain uses TRBV28 with TRBJ2-7; D possibly matches TRBD1 or TRBD2 (5 bases each). This CDR3 spans 13 amino acids. The V gene lost 8 bases and the J gene lost 3 bases, with 14 bases spanning the gap. Germline values: CDR1 MDHEN, CDR2 SYDVKM.

V usage is TRBV5-1 and J usage is TRBJ2-1, with D possibly matching TRBD2 (6 bases). This CDR3 region has 15 residues. Germline V lookup: CDR1 SGHRS, CDR2 YFSETQ. The V end was cut by 2 bases, the J end by 5 bases, with 14 bases between. The CDR3 DNA is TGCGCCAGCAGCTTTTTCCGGGAGCGGCACAATGAGCAGTTCTTC. Translated: CASSFFRERHNEQFF.

This clonotype was picked up a small number of times. This rearrangement joins TRBV18 to TRBJ1-1; 9 positions match TRBD1. Germline loops: CDR1 KGHSH, CDR2 LQKENI. V lost 2 bases and J lost 4; bases outside the gene matches: 5. The CDR3 runs to 15 residues. The CDR3 reads CASSPLQGAGTEAFF. DNA of the CDR3: TGTGCCAGCTCACCATTACAGGGGGCTGGCACTGAAGCTTTCTTT.